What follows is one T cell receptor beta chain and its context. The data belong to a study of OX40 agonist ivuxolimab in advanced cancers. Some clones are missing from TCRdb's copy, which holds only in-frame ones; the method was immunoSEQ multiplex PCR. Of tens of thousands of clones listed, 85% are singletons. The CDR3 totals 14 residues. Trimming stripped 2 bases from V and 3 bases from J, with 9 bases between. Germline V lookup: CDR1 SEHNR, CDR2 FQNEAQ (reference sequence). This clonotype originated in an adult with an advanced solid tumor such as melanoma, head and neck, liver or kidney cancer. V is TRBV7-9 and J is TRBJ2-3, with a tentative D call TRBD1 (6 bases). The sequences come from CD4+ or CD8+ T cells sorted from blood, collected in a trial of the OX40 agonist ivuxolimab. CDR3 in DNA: TGTGCCAGCAGCTTATCTAGGGGGACAGATACGCAGTATTTT. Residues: CASSLSRGTDTQYF.